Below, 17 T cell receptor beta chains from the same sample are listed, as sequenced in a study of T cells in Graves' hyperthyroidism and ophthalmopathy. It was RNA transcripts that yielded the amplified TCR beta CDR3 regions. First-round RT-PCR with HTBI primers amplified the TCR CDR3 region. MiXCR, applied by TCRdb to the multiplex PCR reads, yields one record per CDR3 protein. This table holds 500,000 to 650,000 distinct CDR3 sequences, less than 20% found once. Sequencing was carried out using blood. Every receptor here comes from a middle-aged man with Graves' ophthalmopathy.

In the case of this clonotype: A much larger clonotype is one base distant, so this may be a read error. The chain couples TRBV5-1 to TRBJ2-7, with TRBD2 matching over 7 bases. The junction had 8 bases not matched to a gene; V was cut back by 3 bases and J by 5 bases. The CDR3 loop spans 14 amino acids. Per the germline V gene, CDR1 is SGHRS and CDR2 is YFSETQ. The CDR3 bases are TGCGCCAGCAGCTCGGAAGTCCGGGGGGACGAGCAGTACTTC. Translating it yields CASSSEVRGDEQYF. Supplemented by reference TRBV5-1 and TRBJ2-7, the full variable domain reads KAGVTQTPRYLIKTRGQQVTLSCSPISGHRSVSWYQQTPGQGLQFLFEYFSETQRNKGNFPGRFSGRQFSNSRSEMNVSTLELGDSALYLCASSSEVRGDEQYFGPGTRLTVT.

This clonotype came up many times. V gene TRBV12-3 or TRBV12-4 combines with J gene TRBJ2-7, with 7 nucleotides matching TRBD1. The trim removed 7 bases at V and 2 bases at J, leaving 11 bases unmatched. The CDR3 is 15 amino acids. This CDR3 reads CASMGTGTATYEQYF. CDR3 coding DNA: TGTGCCAGCATGGGAACCGGGACAGCCACCTACGAGCAGTACTTC.

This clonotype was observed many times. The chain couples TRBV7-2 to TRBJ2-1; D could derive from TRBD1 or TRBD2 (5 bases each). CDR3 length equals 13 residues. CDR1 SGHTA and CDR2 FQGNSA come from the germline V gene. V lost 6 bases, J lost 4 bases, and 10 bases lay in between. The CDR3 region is CASREDKYNEQFF. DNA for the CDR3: TGTGCCAGCAGGGAGGACAAATACAATGAGCAGTTCTTC.

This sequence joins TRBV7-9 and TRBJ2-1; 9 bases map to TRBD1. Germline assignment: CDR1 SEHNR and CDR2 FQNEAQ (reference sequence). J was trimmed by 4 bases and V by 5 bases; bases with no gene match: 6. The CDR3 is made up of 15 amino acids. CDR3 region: CASSQDRGNYNEQFF. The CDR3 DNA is TGTGCCAGCAGCCAGGACAGGGGAAATTACAATGAGCAGTTCTTC.

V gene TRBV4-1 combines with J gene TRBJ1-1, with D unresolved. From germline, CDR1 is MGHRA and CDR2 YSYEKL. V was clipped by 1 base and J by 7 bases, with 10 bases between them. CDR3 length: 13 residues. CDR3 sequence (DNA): TGCGCCAGCAGCCAAGCCCCCGGGTATGAAGCTTTCTTT. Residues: CASSQAPGYEAFF.

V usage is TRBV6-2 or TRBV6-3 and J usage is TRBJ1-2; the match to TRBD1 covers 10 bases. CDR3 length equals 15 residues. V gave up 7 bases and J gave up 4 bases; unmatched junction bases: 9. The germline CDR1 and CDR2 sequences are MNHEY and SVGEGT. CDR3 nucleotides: TGTGCCAGCAACGTCGGGACAGGGGTGCGCTATGGCTACACCTTC. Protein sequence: CASNVGTGVRYGYTF.

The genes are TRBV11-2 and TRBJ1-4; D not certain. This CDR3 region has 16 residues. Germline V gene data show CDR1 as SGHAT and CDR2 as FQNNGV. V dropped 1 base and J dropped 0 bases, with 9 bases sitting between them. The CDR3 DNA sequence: TGTGCCAGCAGCTTAGGGGCGGGGTCAACTAATGAAAAACTGTTTTTT. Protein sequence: CASSLGAGSTNEKLFF.

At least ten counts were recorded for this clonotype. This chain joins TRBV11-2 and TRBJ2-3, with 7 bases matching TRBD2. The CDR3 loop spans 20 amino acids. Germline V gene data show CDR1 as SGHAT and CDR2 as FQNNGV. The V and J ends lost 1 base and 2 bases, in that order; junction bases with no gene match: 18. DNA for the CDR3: TGTGCCAGCAGCTTAGGGGTAGGAGGAGAGCGGGGAAGAGACACAGATACGCAGTATTTT. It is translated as CASSLGVGGERGRDTDTQYF.

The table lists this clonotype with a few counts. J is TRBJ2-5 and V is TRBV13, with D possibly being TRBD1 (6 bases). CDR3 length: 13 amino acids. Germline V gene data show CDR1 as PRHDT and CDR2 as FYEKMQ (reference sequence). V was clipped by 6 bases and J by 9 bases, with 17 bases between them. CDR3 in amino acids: CASSFREPGAQYF. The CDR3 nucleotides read TGTGCCAGCAGTTTCAGGGAGCCAGGGGCCCAGTACTTC.

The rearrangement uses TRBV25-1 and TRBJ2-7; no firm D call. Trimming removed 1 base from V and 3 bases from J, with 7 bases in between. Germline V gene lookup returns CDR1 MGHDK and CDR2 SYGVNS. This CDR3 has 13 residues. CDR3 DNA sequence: TGTGCCAGCAGTGAATTAGAGAACTACGAGCAGTACTTC. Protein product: CASSELENYEQYF.

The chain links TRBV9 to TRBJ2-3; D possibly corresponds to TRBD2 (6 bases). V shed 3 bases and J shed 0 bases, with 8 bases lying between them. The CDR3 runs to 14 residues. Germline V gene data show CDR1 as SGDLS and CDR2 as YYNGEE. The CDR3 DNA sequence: TGTGCCAGCAGCGGTCGGGGGAGCACAGATACGCAGTATTTT. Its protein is CASSGRGSTDTQYF.

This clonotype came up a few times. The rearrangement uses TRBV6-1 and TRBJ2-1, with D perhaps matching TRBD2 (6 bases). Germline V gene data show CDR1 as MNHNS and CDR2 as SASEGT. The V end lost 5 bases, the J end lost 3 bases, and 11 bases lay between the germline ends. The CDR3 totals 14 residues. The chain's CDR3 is CASSPGTFYNEQFF. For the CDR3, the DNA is TGTGCCAGCAGTCCCGGGACTTTCTACAATGAGCAGTTCTTC.

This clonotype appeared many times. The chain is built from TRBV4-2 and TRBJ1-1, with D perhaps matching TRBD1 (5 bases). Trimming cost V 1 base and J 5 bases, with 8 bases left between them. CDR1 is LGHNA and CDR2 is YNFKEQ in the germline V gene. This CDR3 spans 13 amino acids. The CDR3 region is CASSQAGQTEAFF. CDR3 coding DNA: TGTGCCAGCAGCCAAGCAGGGCAGACTGAAGCTTTCTTT.

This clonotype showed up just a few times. The CDR3 is CATSRERTQNSPLHF. CDR3 DNA: TGTGCCACCAGCAGAGAGCGGACACAGAATTCACCCCTCCACTTT. The rearrangement links TRBV15 to TRBJ1-6; D possibly corresponds to TRBD1 (5 bases). The CDR3 extends over 15 amino acids. Trimming took off 0 bases at V and 7 bases at J, with 10 bases between the two ends. Per germline, CDR1 LNHNV and CDR2 YYDKDF (reference sequence).

CDR3 sequence reads: CASSREQGTANEQFF. CDR3 nucleotides: TGCGCCAGCAGCCGAGAACAGGGGACTGCCAATGAGCAGTTCTTC. The genes are TRBV5-1 and TRBJ2-1; TRBD1 is a possible D gene (7 bases). The CDR3 totals 15 residues. Germline CDR1 SGHRS, CDR2 YFSETQ. The V and J ends lost 4 bases and 6 bases respectively, with 17 bases between them.

The CDR3 bases are TGTGCCAGCAGCCAAGATCGGAATACCTTTCGGGAGACCCAGTACTTC. Encoded protein: CASSQDRNTFRETQYF. J is TRBJ2-5 and V is TRBV3-1; no reliable D call. Germline V gene data show CDR1 as LGHDT and CDR2 as YNNKEL (reference sequence). The CDR3 runs 16 residues. V lost 0 bases to trimming and J lost 5 bases, with 16 bases between them.

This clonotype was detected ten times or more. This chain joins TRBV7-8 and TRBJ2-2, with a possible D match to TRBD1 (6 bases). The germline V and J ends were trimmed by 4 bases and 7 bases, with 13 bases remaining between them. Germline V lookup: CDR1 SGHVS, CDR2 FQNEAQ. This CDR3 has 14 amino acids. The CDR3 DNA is TGTGCCAGCAGCTCCGCCGGACAGTTCGGGGAGCTGTTTTTT. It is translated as CASSSAGQFGELFF. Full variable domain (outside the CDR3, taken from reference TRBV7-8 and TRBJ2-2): GAGVSQSPRYKVAKRGQDVALRCDPISGHVSLFWYQQALGQGPEFLTYFQNEAQLDKSGLPSDRFFAERPEGSVSTLKIQRTQQEDSAVYLCASSSAGQFGELFFGEGSRLTVL.